The clone carrying this TCR beta chain was picked up many times. Its target is unknown. Deletions cut 2 bases from V and 0 bases from J, with 16 bases between. From germline, CDR1 is SGHVS and CDR2 FNYEAQ. This CDR3 is 17 amino acids long. The data were taken from a study of molecular identifiers for immune sequencing clone quantification. TCR libraries were built in bulk with a published protocol and specific TCR primers. MiXCR, run by TCRdb on the PCR reads, gives a single entry per CDR3 protein. The table has approximately 550,000 distinct CDR3 sequences, around 23% seen once. Study-level results: Clonotypes surpassing 20 RNA copies contained over 97% of effector molecules, versus under 1% in naive cells.

Based on a CD8+CD4-CCR7+CD45RA+ profile, naive CD8 T cells were sorted. This sequence was found in a human donor in good health. Some libraries in this study had Jurkat cell RNA spiked in. What was sequenced was naive CD8+ T cells from blood, with Jurkat cell RNA spiked in. As for subset: FACS-sorted CD8+CD4-CCR7+CD45RA+ naive T cells. The genes are TRBV7-6 and TRBJ2-5; the D gene is possibly TRBD1 (5 bases). CDR3 nucleotide sequence: TGTGCCAGCAGCTTAAATATCCCCAGGGCAAACCAAGAGACCCAGTACTTC. This gives the protein CASSLNIPRANQETQYF. Using reference TRBV7-6 and TRBJ2-5 for the parts outside the CDR3, the full variable domain is GAGVSQSPRYKVTKRGQDVALRCDPISGHVSLYWYRQALGQGPEFLTYFNYEAQQDKSGLPNDRFSAERPEGSISTLTIQRTEQRDSAMYRCASSLNIPRANQETQYFGPGTRLLVL.